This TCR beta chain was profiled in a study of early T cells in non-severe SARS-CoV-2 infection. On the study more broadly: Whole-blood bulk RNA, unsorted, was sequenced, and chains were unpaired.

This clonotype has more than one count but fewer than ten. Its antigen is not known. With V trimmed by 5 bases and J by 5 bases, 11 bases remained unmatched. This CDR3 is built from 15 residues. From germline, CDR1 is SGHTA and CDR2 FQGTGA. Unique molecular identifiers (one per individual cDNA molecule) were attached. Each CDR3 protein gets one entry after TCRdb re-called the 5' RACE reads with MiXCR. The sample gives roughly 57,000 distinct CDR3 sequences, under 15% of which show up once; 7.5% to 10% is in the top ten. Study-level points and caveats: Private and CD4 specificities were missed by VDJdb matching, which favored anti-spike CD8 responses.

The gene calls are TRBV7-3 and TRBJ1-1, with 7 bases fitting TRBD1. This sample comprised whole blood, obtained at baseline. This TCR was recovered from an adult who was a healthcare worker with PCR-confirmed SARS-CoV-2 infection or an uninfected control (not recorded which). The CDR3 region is CASSPQGTVFTEAFF. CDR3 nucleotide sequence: TGTGCCAGCAGCCCACAAGGGACAGTATTTACTGAAGCTTTCTTT.